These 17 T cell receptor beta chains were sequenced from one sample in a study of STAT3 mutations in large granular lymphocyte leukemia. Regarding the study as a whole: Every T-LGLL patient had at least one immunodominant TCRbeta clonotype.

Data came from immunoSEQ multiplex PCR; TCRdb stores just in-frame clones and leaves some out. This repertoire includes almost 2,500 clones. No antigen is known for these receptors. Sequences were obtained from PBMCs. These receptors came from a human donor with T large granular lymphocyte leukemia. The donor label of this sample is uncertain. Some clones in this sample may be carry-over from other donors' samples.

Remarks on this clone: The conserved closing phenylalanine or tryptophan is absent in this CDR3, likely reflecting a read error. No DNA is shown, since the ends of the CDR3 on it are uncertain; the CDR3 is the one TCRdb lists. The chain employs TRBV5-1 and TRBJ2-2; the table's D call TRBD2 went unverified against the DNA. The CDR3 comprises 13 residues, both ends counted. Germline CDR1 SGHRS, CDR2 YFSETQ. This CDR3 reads CASSGLLAGITGE.

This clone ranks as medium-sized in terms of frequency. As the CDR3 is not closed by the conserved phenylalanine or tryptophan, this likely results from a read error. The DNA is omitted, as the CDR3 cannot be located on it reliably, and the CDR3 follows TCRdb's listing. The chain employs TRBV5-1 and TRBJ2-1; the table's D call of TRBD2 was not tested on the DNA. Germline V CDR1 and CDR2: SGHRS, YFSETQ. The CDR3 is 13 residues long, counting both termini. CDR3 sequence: CASTPSPAAVYNE.

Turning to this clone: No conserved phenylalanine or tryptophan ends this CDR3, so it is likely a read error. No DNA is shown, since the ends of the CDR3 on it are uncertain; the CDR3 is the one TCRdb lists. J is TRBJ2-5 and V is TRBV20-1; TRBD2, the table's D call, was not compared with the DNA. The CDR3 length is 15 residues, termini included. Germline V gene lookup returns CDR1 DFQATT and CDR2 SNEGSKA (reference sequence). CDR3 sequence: CSAKKGGTSGGGQET.

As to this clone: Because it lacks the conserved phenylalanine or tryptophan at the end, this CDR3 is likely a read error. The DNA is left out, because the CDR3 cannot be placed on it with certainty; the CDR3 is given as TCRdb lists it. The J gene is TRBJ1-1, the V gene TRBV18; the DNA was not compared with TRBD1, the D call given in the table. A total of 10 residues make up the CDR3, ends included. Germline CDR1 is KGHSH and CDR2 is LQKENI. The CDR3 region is CASSPGQGTE.

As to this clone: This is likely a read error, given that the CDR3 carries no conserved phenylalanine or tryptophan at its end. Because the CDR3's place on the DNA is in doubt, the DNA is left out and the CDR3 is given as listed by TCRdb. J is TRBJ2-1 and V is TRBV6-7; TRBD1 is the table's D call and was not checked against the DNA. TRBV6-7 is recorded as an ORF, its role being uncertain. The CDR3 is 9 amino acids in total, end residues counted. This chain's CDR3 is CAKKLGDNE.

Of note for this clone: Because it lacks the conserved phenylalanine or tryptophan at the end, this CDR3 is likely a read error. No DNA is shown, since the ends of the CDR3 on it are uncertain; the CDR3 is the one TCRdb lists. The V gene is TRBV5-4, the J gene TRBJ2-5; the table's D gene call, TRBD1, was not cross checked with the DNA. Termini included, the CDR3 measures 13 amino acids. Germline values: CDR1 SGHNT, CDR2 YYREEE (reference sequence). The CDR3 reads CASSGFSKGGQET.

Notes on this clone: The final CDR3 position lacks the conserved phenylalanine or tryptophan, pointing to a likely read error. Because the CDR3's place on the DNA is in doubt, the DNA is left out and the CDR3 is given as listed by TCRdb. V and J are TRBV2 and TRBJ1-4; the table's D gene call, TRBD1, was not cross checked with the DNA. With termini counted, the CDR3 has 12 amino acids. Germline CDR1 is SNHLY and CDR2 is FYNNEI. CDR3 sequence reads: CASGTGDFTNEK.

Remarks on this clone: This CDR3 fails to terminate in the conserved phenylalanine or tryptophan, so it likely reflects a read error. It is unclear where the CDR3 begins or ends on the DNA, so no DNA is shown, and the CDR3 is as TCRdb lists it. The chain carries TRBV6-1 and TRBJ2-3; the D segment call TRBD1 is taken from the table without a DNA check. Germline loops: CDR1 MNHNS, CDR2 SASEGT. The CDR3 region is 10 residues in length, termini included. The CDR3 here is CASSVGSTDT.

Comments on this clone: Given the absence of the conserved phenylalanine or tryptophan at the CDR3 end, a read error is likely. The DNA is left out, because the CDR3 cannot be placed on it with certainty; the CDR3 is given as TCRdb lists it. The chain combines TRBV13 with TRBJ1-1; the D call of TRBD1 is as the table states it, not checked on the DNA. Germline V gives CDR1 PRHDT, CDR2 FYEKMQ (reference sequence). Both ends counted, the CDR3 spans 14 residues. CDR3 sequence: CASSRLNLVDVATE.

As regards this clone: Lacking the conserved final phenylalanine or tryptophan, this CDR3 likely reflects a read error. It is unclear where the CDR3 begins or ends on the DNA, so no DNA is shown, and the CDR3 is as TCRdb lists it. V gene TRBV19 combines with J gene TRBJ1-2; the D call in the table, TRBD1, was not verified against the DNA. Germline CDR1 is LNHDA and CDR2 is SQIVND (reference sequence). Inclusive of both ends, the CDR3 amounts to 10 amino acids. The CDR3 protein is CASRIGTNYG.

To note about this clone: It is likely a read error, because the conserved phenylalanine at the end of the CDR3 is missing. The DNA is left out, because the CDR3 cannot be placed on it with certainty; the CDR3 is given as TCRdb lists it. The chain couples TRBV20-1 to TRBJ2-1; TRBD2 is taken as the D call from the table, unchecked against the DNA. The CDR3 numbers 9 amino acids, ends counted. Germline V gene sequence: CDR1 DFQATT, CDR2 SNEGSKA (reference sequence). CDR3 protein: CSAVLAGGE.

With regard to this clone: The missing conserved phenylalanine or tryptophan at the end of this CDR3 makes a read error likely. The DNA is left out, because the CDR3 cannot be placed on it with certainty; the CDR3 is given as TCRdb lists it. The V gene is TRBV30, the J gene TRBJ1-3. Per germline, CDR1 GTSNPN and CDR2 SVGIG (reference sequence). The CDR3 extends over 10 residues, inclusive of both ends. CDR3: CAWTRFSGNT.

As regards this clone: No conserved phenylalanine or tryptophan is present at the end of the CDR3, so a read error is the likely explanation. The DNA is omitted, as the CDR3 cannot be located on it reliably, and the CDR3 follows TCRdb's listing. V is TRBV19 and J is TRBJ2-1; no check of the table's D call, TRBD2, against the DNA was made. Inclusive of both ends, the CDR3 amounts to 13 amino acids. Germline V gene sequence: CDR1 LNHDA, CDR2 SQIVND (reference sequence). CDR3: CASSKSLAGVANE.

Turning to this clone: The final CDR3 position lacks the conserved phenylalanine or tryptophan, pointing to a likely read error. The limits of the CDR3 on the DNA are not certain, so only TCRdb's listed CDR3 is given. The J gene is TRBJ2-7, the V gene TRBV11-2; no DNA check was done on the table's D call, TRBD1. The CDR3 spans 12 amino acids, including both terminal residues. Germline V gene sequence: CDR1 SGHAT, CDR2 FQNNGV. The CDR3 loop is CASSRGAGAKDE.

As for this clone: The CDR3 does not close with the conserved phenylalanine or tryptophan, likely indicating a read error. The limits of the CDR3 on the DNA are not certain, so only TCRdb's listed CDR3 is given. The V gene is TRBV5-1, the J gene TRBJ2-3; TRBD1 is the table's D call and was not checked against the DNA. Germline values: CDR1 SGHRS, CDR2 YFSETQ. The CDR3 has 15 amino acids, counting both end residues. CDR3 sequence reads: CASSLGTTGKLYTDT.

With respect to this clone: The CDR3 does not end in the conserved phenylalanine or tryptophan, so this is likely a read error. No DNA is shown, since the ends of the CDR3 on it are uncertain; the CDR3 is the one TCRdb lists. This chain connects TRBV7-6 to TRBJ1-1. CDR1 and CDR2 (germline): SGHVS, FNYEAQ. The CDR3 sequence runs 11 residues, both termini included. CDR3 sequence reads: CASSPPSLRSE.

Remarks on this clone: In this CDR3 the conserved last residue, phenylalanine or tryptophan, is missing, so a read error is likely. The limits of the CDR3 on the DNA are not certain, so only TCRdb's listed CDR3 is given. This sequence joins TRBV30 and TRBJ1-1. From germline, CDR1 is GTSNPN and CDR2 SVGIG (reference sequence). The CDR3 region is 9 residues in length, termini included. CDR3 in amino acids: CAWSQGLTE.